Below are 11 T cell receptor beta chains sequenced from a single sample in a study of shared clonotypes between healthy human individuals. Produced via immunoSEQ multiplex PCR; TCRdb's table is partial and in-frame only. The data show approximately 2.3 million clones, 90% to 95% seen once. Sequences were obtained from naive CD4+ T cells from PBMCs. Subset of the sample: CD45RA+ positively selected. The receptors come from a young man in good health. Some clones in this sample may be carry-over from other donors' samples.

The J gene is TRBJ2-6, the V gene TRBV6-4; TRBD2 might be the D (5 bases). The CDR3 spans 16 residues. Germline V lookup: CDR1 MRHNA, CDR2 SNTAGT. The V end lost 3 bases, the J end lost 0 bases, and 9 bases lay between the germline ends. CDR3 bases: TGTGCCAGCAGTGAAACTAGGTCCTCTGGGGCCAACGTCCTGACTTTC. Translated, it gives CASSETRSSGANVLTF.

On this clone: This sample includes further DNA sequences coding for the same CDR3. This chain joins TRBV18 and TRBJ2-3; D is unclear. The V end lost 3 bases, the J end lost 3 bases, and 4 bases lay between the germline ends. CDR1 KGHSH and CDR2 LQKENI come from the germline V gene. The CDR3 loop spans 12 amino acids. CDR3 nucleotide sequence: TGTGCCAGCTCACCGGCGACAGATACGCAGTATTTT. Protein: CASSPATDTQYF.

The CDR3 DNA reads TGTGCCAGCAGCAAGGGACTAGCGGGATCGACTGCCTACAATGAGCAGTTCTTC. Translating gives CASSKGLAGSTAYNEQFF. J is TRBJ2-1 and V is TRBV6-4, with 13 bases fitting TRBD2. Germline assignment: CDR1 MRHNA and CDR2 SNTAGT. CDR3 length equals 18 residues. Trimming at V came to 6 bases and at J to 2 bases, leaving 10 bases not matched to a gene.

In its sample, this clone was seen once. The chain is built from TRBV28 and TRBJ1-5, with 9 nucleotides matching TRBD1. Germline V lookup: CDR1 MDHEN, CDR2 SYDVKM. The CDR3 runs to 15 residues. J was trimmed by 4 bases and V by 6 bases; bases with no gene match: 7. The CDR3 loop is CASRKQGARNQPQHF. In nucleotides, the CDR3 is TGTGCCAGCAGGAAACAGGGGGCAAGGAATCAGCCCCAGCATTTT.

This chain links TRBV28 with TRBJ1-2; TRBD1 matches 12 bases. Unmatched junction bases numbered 16, after V lost 7 bases and J lost 7 bases. This CDR3 has 17 residues. The germline V gene has CDR1 MDHEN and CDR2 SYDVKM. The CDR3 sequence: CASTLLRDRGRISGYTF. The CDR3 region has the DNA TGTGCCAGCACTCTCCTCCGGGACAGGGGGCGAATCAGTGGCTACACCTTC.

The V call is TRBV6-6, the J call TRBJ1-3; D gene uncertain. There are 13 residues in the CDR3. From germline, CDR1 is MNHNY and CDR2 SVGAGI (reference sequence). Trimming removed 6 bases from V and 5 bases from J, with 11 bases in between. This CDR3 is CASSREDRNTIYF. The DNA for the CDR3 is TGTGCCAGCAGCCGAGAGGATAGAAACACCATATATTTT.

This chain links TRBV18 with TRBJ1-5, with a possible D match to TRBD1 (5 bases). The length of the CDR3 is 13 residues. Germline values: CDR1 KGHSH, CDR2 LQKENI. Trimming removed 5 bases from V and 2 bases from J, with 7 bases in between. CDR3 sequence: CASSAGRNQPQHF. DNA of the CDR3: TGTGCCAGCTCAGCGGGACGCAATCAGCCCCAGCATTTT. Complete variable domain (other parts from reference TRBV18 and TRBJ1-5): NAGVMQNPRHLVRRRGQEARLRCSPMKGHSHVYWYRQLPEEGLKFMVYLQKENIIDESGMPKERFSAEFPKEGPSILRIQQVVRGDSAAYFCASSAGRNQPQHFGDGTRLSIL.

This clone was recorded once. The V and J genes are TRBV18 and TRBJ1-5; D may be TRBD1 (6 bases). The CDR3 is 16 residues long. The germline V and J ends were trimmed by 3 bases and 7 bases, with 19 bases remaining between them. Germline assignment: CDR1 KGHSH and CDR2 LQKENI. CDR3 nucleotides: TGTGCCAGCTCACCCGGAGTTGGGGGGGCGATGCAGCCCCAGCATTTT. This codes for CASSPGVGGAMQPQHF.

The V gene is TRBV15, the J gene TRBJ1-3; weak D call: TRBD1 (5 bases). V was shortened by 0 bases and J by 1 base, with 13 bases between the two germline ends. This CDR3 is 17 amino acids long. Per the germline V gene, CDR1 is LNHNV and CDR2 is YYDKDF (reference sequence). CDR3 nucleotides: TGTGCCACCAGCAGAGATCCGACCCGGGGGTCTGGAAACACCATATATTTT. The encoded protein is CATSRDPTRGSGNTIYF.

The CDR3 DNA reads as TGTGCCAGCAGCTTAGCCCCGAGATCTAGCGGGAGGGAAAGCTCCTACGAGCAGTACTTC. This codes for CASSLAPRSSGRESSYEQYF. J is TRBJ2-7 and V is TRBV7-8; TRBD2 matches 12 bases. The CDR3 has 20 amino acids. V lost 0 bases and J lost 0; bases outside the gene matches: 12. Germline V gene sequence: CDR1 SGHVS, CDR2 FQNEAQ.

As regards this clone: This sample also contains other DNA sequences that code for the same CDR3. The chain uses TRBV28 and TRBJ2-7, with D possibly matching TRBD1 (6 bases). The CDR3 totals 14 residues. V lost 2 bases and J lost 0, with 8 bases in between. CDR1 MDHEN and CDR2 SYDVKM come from the germline V gene. CDR3 nucleotides: TGTGCCAGCAGTTTACTAGGGGGCTCCTACGAGCAGTACTTC. Amino acids: CASSLLGGSYEQYF.